Here is one T cell receptor beta chain with its context. Its cognate antigen is unknown. Investigators performed immunoSEQ version v3.0 at survey level. The method was immunoSEQ multiplex PCR; TCRdb's version includes in-frame clones alone and lacks a portion of them. The repertoire has 35,000 or so clones, approximately 94% of them found once; the top ten carry 3.6%. The data belong to a study of long-term antiretroviral therapy in people with HIV. Findings and limits, study-wide: Against controls, HIV repertoires showed narrower ranges of CDR3 length.

Unmatched junction bases numbered 16, after V lost 3 bases and J lost 4 bases. CDR3 length: 18 amino acids. Germline CDR1 reads SGDLS; CDR2 reads YYNGEE. United States facilities provided treatment to all participants with HIV. The chain combines TRBV9 with TRBJ1-1, with 9 nucleotides matching TRBD1. The specimen comprised unsorted PBMCs, sampled 4.1 years after starting antiretroviral therapy. This receptor was taken from a woman aged 45-65 years with HIV. CDR3 in DNA: TGTGCCAGCAGCGGCGTCGCAACCAGACAGGGGGGGATCACTGAAGCTTTCTTT. Protein sequence: CASSGVATRQGGITEAFF.